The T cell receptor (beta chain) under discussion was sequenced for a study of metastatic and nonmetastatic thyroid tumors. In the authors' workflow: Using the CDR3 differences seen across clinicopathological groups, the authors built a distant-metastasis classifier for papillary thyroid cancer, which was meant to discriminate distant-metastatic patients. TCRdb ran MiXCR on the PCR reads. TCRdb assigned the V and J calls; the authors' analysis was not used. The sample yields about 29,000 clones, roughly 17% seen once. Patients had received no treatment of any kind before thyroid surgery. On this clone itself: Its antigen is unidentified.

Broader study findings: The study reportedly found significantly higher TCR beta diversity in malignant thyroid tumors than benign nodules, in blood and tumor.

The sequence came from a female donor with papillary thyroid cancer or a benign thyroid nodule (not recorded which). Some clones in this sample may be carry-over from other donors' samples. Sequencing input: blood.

The CDR3 sequence: CASMLTATEAFF. In DNA, the CDR3 is TGTGCCAGCATGCTGACAGCCACTGAAGCTTTCTTT. J is TRBJ1-1 and V is TRBV12-3 or TRBV12-4, with a tentative D call TRBD1 (5 bases). Trimming removed 7 bases at V and 4 bases at J, with 10 bases between. CDR3 length: 12 amino acids.